This TCR beta chain was captured in a study of shared clonotypes between healthy human individuals. Whole-study context: A donor's plate count was three for CD4 naive and three for CD4 memory; CD8 naive had two and CD8 memory one.

Per germline, CDR1 SGHAT and CDR2 FQNNGV. The CDR3 contains 16 residues. The V end lost 5 bases, the J end lost 4 bases, and 15 bases lay between the germline ends. Remarks on this clone: As yet, its antigen is unknown.

Naive CD8 cells lacked CD45RO and underwent positive selection for CCR7, leaving out terminally differentiated effector memory CD45RA+ cells. Findings of the study overall: Sharing across four donors was highest in naive CD4 (roughly 5%) and lowest in memory CD8 (0.4%).

Clones were sequenced by immunoSEQ multiplex PCR, and TCRdb holds only the in-frame ones, with some missing. The repertoire has hundreds of thousands of clones, approximately 92% of them found once; the top ten carry less than 25%. The chain employs TRBV11-2 and TRBJ2-6; a weak D match, TRBD2 (5 bases). The sequenced material came from naive CD8+ T cells sorted from blood. This receptor was obtained from a man in his thirties or forties in good health. In nucleotides, the CDR3 is TGTGCCAGCAGCCATATCCGGGGAACGGGGGCCAACGTCCTGACTTTC. The encoded protein is CASSHIRGTGANVLTF. Drawing the rest from reference TRBV11-2 and TRBJ2-6, the complete variable domain is EAGVAQSPRYKIIEKRQSVAFWCNPISGHATLYWYQQILGQGPKLLIQFQNNGVVDDSQLPKDRFSAERLKGVDSTLKIQPAKLEDSAVYLCASSHIRGTGANVLTFGAGSRLTVL.